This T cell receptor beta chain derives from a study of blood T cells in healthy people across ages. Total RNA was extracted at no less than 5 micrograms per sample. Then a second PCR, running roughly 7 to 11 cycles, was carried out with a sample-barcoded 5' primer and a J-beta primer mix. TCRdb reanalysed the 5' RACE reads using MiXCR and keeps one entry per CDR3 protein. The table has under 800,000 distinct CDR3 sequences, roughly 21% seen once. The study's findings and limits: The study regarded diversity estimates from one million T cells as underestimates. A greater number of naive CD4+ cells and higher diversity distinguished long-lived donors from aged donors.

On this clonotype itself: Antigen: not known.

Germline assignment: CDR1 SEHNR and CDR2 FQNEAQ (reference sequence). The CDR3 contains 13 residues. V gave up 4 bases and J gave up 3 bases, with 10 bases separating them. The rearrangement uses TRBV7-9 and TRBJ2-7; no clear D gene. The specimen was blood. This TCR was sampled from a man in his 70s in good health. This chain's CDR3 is CASSYAVSYEQYF. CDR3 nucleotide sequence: TGTGCCAGCAGCTATGCAGTGAGCTACGAGCAGTACTTC. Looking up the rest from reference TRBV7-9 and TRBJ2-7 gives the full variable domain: DTGVSQNPRHKITKRGQNVTFRCDPISEHNRLYWYRQTLGQGPEFLTYFQNEAQLEKSRLLSDRFSAERPKGSFSTLEIQRTEQGDSAMYLCASSYAVSYEQYFGPGTRLTVT.